Given below is one TCR beta chain in context. No antigen is known for it. One entry per CDR3 protein results from TCRdb running MiXCR on the 5' RACE reads. The sample yields 540,000 or so distinct CDR3 sequences, 20% to 25% seen once. Germline lookup yields CDR1 SGHRS and CDR2 YFSETQ. V shed 3 bases, J shed 5 bases, and the junction held 11 bases outside the gene matches. This CDR3 contains 15 residues. This record comes from a study of identical twins. General study results and limits: Recombination models fit unrelated individuals' TCR alpha sharing but underestimated twins'. Sequences that were beta out-of-frame showed weaker excess twin sharing. Some out-of-frame alpha sequences were shared by twins, and these showed excess low generation probability.

The same data also contributed to another study, on yellow fever vaccine responses in identical twins.

The chain links TRBV5-1 to TRBJ2-7; 7 positions agree with TRBD2. This receptor was identified in a woman between 18 and 30 years old in good health. The sequenced sample consisted of CD4+ T cells sorted from blood. The CDR3 nucleotides read TGCGCCAGCAGCTCCGATCCGGGAGGATCCAACGAGCAGTACTTC. Protein product: CASSSDPGGSNEQYF.